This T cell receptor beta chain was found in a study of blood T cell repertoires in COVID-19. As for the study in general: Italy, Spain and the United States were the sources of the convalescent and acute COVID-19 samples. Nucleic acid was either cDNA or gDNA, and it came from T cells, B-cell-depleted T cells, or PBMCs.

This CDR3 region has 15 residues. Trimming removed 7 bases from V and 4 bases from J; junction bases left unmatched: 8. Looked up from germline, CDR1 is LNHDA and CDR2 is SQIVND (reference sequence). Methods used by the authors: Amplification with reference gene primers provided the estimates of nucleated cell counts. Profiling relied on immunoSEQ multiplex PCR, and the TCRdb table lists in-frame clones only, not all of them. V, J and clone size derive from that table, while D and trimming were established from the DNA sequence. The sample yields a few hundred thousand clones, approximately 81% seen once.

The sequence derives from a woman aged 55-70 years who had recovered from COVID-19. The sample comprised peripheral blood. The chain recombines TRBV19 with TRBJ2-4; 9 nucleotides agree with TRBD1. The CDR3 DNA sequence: TGTGCCAGTACCGGGACAGGGATTTTTAAAAACATTCAGTACTTC. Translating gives CASTGTGIFKNIQYF.